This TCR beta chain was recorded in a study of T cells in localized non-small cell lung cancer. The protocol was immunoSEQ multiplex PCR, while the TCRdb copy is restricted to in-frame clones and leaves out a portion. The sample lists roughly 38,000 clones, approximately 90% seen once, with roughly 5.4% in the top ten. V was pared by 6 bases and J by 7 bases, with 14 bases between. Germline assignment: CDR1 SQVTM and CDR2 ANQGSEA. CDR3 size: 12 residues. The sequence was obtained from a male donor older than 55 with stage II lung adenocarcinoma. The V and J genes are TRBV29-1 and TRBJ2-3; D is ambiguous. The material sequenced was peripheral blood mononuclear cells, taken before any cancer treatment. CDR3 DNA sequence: TGCAGCGTCGCCGCAGACACGTATACGCAGTATTTT. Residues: CSVAADTYTQYF.